This T cell receptor (beta chain) originates from a study of a mutant IDH1 vaccine in newly diagnosed glioma. Overall study context: Across weeks 1, 3, 5, 7, 11, 15, 19 and 23, patients received a vaccination each time, eight in all. Patients began vaccination 4-6 weeks after radiotherapy alone, or with temozolomide cycles.

The data were produced by immunoSEQ multiplex PCR, yet TCRdb's version contains in-frame clones alone and is incomplete. The repertoire consists of 88,000 or so clones, with 75% to 85% occurring once and the leading ten covering about 2.2%. On this clone itself: As yet, its antigen is unknown.

The CDR3 covers 15 residues. Trimming pared 4 bases from V and 1 base from J, leaving 13 bases between. Per the germline V gene, CDR1 is MNHNY and CDR2 is SVGAGI (reference sequence). Documented time point: week 23, last vaccination. Every vaccine dose comprised 300 ug of mutant IDH1 20-mer peptide plus topical imiquimod. This specimen consisted of PBMCs, obtained from a glioma patient whose treatment included an IDH1 peptide vaccine. This TCR came from a man between 25 and 39 years old with glioma. Some clones in this sample may be carry-over from other donors' samples. This sequence joins TRBV6-6 and TRBJ1-1; TRBD1 is a possible D gene (5 bases). The CDR3 DNA is TGTGCCAGCAGTTTGCGGGGCAGCCCGAACACTGAAGCTTTCTTT. Translation: CASSLRGSPNTEAFF.